The TCR beta chain under discussion was sequenced for a study of T cells in Graves' hyperthyroidism and ophthalmopathy (dated by TCRdb to about 2019). Context from the whole study: To identify TCR V-J signatures that set the groups apart, the researchers used a discovery cohort of 100 patients, made up of under 45 with Graves' ophthalmopathy and 55 to 65 with stable Graves' hyperthyroidism. Prospective prediction of ophthalmopathy was tested in an independent validation cohort of 18 to 20 hyperthyroidism patients and around 16 patients who later progressed to ophthalmopathy. The 100 discovery patients were randomly split 7:3 into training and test sets. In about 6 Graves' hyperthyroidism patients, the study also compared T-cell repertoires from thyroid tissue with T-cell repertoires from blood. Once sampling was done, hyperthyroidism patients were given methimazole at a starting dose of 30 mg daily, whereas ophthalmopathy patients were given high-dose intravenous methylprednisolone. The paper reports TCR Vbeta CDR3 sequencing of approximately 140 peripheral blood samples: fewer than 50 ophthalmopathy, under 80 hyperthyroidism and approximately 17 progressor patients. General study outcomes and caveats: Most expanded thyroid clonotypes (frequency above 0.001) were also found in blood, which suggests that blood repertoires may mirror thyroid immune responses. In validation, the model predicted progression to ophthalmopathy with 55% to 71% sensitivity and approximately 74% specificity, a median of 6.5 months before onset. Ophthalmopathy was separated from stable hyperthyroidism by a 13 V-J signature model, with just over 85% sensitivity and 81% to 83% specificity obtained in cross-validation and 80%/75% obtained in testing. Sample size was not statistically predetermined, and blinding of investigators to group allocation was not performed.

To note about this clonotype: This clone's antigen is unknown. No qualities accompany the bases; no much larger clone lies one base away.

TCR beta CDR3 regions were amplified from RNA transcripts. The first round of RT-PCR for the TCR CDR3 was performed with the HTBI primer set and the Qiagen OneStep RT-PCR kit. A second multiplex PCR round built the libraries, followed by size selection and purification. The libraries were sequenced on an Illumina HiSeq2000 using paired-end 100 bp reads. The source study handled its data this way. SOAPnuke was used to process the raw data, with reads discarded if the reads contained adapters or uncalled bases, had a mean Phred below 15, or lacked an exact constant-primer or identifier match. High-quality paired reads were merged using COPE v1.2.5, and each unique nucleotide sequence was defined as a clonotype. MiTCR v1.1 was used to align the clonotypes against IMGT TRBV, TRBD and TRBJ reference segments. Only V-J combinations with frequency above 0.0001, covering about 99% of repertoires, were analysed. A TCS score was defined as the ratio between F50 (clonal expansion) and ExV (chaos), using BLOSUM62-based TCRdist between CDR3 peptides within each V-J. Welch's t-statistics and random forest reduced 500 to 650 V-J features to 13, which were used in a naive Bayes classifier (R e1071). The similarity between thyroid and blood repertoires was quantified using the Morisita-Horn index. TCRdb reran the public reads through fastp at Q25 and MiXCR, keeping productive beta chains. All rows with the same CDR3 protein become a single entry with the most common DNA and genes. The V and J calls were not made by the authors but by TCRdb's processing. For this sample there are about 49,000 distinct CDR3 sequences; roughly 51% appear just once. The top ten clonotypes cover under 35% of the sample.

Stable Graves' hyperthyroidism was defined as no progression to ophthalmopathy during 18 months of follow-up. Hyperthyroidism patients were newly diagnosed, had a disease duration of under 2 months, and were aged 18 to 65 years. Patients with uncontrolled infections, other autoimmune diseases, pregnancy or lactation were excluded. Clinical symptoms, serum thyroxine and TRAb, thyroid ultrasound, and orbital computed tomography formed the basis for the diagnoses. Trizol reagent was used to extract total RNA, and RNA quality was then checked on an Agilent 2100 Bioanalyzer. The TCR sequence derives from a man aged 18 to 29 with Graves' hyperthyroidism. Input material: peripheral blood or thyroid tissue (not recorded which).

The CDR3 loop reads CASSLVQGNYNSPLHF. The sequence in DNA is TGTGCCAGCAGTTTAGTCCAGGGGAACTATAATTCACCCCTCCACTTT. The sequence links TRBV28 to TRBJ1-6, and TRBD1 may be the D gene, going by 6 matching bases. Its CDR3 holds 16 amino acids, cysteine through phenylalanine. Solely the CDR3 DNA is kept, with 48 bases framed from the first base. V lost 2 bases and J lost 3 bases; the stretch between them is 11 bases long. CDR1 and CDR2, looked up from the germline V gene, are MDHEN and SYDVKM.